Sequencing of this T cell receptor beta chain was carried out in a study of shared clonotypes between healthy human individuals. Study results and limitations: Among a handful of donors, roughly 5.5% of naive CD4 clonotypes were found in common.

V shed 4 bases and J 7 bases; nucleotides not matched to a gene: 9. There are 15 residues in the CDR3. Germline CDR1 and CDR2: SGHRS and YFSETQ. Remarks on this clone: Its antigen is not identified.

Donors comprised healthy HIV-negative adults lacking recent acute infections or vaccinations. Clones were sequenced by immunoSEQ multiplex PCR, and TCRdb holds only the in-frame ones, with some missing. The sample contains some 2.1 million clones, roughly 94% of which appear only once. This sequence was found in a man aged 18-30 years in good health. Sequenced material: naive CD4+ T cells sorted from blood. Specified subset: CD45RA+ positively selected. The chain has TRBV5-1 and TRBJ2-1; 9 bases map to TRBD2. The CDR3 DNA reads as TGCGCCAGCAGCCCTCCGGGACTAGCCAGGAATGAGCAGTTCTTC. Translation: CASSPPGLARNEQFF.